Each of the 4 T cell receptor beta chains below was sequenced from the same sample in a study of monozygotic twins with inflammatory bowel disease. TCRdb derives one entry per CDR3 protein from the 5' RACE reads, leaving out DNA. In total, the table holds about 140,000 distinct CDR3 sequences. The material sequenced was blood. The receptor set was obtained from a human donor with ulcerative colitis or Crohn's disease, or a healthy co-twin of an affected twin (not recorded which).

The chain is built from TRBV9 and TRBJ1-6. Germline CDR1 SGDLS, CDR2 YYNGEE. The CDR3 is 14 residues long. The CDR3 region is CASRGMDQLSPLHF.

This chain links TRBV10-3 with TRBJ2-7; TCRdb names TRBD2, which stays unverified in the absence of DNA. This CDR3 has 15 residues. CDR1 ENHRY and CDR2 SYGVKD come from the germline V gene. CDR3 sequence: CAIREGLAGSYEQYF.

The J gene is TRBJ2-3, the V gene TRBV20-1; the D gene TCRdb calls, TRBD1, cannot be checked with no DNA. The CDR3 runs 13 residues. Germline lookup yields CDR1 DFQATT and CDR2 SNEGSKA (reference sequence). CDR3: CSARSGGRDTQYF.

CDR3 loop: CASSYVPYSGTLSSTDTQYF. This chain joins TRBV6-2 or TRBV6-3 and TRBJ2-3; TCRdb picks TRBD1, but there is no DNA to check that call. This CDR3 contains 20 residues. The germline gives CDR1 MNHEY, CDR2 SVGEGT.